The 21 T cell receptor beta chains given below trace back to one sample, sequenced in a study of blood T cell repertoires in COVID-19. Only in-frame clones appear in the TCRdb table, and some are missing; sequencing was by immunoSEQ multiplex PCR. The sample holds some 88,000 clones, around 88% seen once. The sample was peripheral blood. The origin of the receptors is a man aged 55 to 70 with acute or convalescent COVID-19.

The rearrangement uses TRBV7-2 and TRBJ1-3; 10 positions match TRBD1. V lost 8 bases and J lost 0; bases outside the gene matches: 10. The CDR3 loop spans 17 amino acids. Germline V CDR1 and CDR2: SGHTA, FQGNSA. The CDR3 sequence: CASGSGTGVSSGNTIYF. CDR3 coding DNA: TGTGCCAGCGGCTCAGGGACAGGGGTGTCCTCTGGAAACACCATATATTTT.

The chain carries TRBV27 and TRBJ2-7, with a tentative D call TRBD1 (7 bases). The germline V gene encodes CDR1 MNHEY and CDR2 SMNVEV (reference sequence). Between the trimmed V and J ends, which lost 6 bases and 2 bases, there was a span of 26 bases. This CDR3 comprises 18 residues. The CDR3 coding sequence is TGTGCCAGCAGCTCTCTTCGGGGGAAGGGGGCCCTTGCCTACGAGCAGTACTTC. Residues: CASSSLRGKGALAYEQYF.

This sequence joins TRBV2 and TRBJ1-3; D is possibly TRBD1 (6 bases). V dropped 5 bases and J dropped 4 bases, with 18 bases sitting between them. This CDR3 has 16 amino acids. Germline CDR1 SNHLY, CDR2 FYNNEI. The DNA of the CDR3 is TGTGCCAGCAGTCCGGGACACCCGAGGTTGGGAAACACCATATATTTT. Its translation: CASSPGHPRLGNTIYF.

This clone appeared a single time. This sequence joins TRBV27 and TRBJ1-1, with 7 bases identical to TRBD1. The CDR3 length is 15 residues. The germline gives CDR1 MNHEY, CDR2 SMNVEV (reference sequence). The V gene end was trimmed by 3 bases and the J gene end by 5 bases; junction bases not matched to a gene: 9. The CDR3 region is CASSFHRGPETEAFF. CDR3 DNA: TGTGCCAGCAGTTTTCACAGGGGTCCAGAAACTGAAGCTTTCTTT.

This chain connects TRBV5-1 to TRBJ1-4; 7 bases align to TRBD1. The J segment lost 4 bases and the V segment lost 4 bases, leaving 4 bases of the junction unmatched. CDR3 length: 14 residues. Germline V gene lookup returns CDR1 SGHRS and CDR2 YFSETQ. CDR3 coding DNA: TGCGCCAGCAGCACCACAGGGGATAATGAAAAACTGTTTTTT. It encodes CASSTTGDNEKLFF. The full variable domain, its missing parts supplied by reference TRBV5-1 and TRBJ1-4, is KAGVTQTPRYLIKTRGQQVTLSCSPISGHRSVSWYQQTPGQGLQFLFEYFSETQRNKGNFPGRFSGRQFSNSRSEMNVSTLELGDSALYLCASSTTGDNEKLFFGSGTQLSVL.

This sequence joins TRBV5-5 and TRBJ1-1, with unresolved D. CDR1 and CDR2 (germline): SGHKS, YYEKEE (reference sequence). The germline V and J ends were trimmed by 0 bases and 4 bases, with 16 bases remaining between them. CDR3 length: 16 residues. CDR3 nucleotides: TGTGCCAGCAGCTTGGATATCACTGTTCAGGTCACTGAAGCTTTCTTT. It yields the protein CASSLDITVQVTEAFF.

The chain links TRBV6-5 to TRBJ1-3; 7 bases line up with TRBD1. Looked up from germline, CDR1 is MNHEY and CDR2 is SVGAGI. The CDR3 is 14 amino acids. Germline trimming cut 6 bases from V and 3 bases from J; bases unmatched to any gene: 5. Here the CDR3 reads CASSETGRGNTIYF. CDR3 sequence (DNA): TGTGCCAGCAGCGAGACAGGGCGTGGAAACACCATATATTTT.

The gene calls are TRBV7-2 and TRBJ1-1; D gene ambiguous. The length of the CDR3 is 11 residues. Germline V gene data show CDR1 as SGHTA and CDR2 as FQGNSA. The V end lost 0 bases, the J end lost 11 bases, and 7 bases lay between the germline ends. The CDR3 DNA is TGTGCCAGCAGCTTAGCCCCTGGCGCTTTCTTT. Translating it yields CASSLAPGAFF.

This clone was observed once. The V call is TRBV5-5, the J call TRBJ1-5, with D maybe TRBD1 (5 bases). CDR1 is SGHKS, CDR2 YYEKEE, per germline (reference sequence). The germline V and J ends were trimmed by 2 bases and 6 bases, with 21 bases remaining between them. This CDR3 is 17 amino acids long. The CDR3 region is CASSLVAGAGMGQPQHF. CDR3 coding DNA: TGTGCCAGCAGCTTAGTGGCTGGGGCAGGGATGGGTCAGCCCCAGCATTTT.

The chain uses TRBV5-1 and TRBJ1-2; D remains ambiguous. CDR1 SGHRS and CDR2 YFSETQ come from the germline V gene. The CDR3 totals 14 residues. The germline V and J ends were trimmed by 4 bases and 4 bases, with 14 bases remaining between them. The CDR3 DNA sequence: TGCGCCAGCAGCGCGCTCTACAGCCCCTATGGCTACACCTTC. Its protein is CASSALYSPYGYTF.

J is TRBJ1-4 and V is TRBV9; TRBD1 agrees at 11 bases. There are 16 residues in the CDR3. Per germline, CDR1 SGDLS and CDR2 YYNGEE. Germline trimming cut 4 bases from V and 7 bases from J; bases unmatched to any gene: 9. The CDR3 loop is CASSTGTGGLSEKLFF. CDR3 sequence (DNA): TGTGCCAGCAGCACAGGGACAGGGGGGCTCAGTGAAAAACTGTTTTTT. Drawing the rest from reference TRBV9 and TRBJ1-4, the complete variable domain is DSGVTQTPKHLITATGQRVTLRCSPRSGDLSVYWYQQSLDQGLQFLIQYYNGEERAKGNILERFSAQQFPDLHSELNLSSLELGDSALYFCASSTGTGGLSEKLFFGSGTQLSVL.

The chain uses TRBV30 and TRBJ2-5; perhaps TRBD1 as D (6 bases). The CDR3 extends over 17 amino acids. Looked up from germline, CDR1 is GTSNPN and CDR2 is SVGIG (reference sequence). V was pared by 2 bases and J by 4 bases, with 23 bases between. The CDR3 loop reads CAWSPGEGDLVGETQYF. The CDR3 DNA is TGTGCCTGGAGTCCCGGCGAGGGGGATCTGGTGGGAGAGACCCAGTACTTC.

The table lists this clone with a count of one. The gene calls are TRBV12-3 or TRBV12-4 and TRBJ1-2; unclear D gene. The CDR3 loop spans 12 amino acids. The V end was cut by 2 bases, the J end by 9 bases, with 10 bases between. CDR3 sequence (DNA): TGTGCCAGCAGTTTATTTGGTAGTAGCTACACCTTC. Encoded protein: CASSLFGSSYTF.

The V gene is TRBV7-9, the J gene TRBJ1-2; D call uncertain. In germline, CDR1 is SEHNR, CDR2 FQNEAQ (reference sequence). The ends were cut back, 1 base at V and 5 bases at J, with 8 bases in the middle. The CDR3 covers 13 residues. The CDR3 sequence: CASSLVADYGYTF. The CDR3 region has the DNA TGTGCCAGCAGCTTAGTCGCAGATTATGGCTACACCTTC.

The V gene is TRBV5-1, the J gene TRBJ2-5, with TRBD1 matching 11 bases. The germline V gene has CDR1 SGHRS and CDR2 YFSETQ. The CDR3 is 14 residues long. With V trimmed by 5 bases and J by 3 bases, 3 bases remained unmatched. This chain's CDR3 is CASRWTGGKETQYF. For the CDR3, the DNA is TGCGCCAGCAGATGGACAGGGGGCAAAGAGACCCAGTACTTC.

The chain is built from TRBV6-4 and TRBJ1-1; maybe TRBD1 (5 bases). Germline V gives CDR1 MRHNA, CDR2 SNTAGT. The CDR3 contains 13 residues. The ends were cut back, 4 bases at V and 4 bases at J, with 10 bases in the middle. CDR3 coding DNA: TGTGCCAGCAGTGGGGAAACAGGCACTGAAGCTTTCTTT. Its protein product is CASSGETGTEAFF.

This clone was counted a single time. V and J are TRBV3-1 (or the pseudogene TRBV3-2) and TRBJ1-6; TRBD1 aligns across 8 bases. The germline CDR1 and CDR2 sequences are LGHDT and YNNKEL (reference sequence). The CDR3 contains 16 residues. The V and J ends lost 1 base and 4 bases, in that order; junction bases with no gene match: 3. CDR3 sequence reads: CASSQAGQGYNSPLHF. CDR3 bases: TGTGCCAGCAGCCAAGCCGGACAGGGTTATAATTCACCCCTCCACTTT.

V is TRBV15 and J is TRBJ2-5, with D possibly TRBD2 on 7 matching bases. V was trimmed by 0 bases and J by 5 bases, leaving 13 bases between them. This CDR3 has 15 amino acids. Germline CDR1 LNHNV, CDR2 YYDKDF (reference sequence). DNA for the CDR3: TGTGCCACCAGCAGAGATCGGGGGGCAGGGGAGACCCAGTACTTC. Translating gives CATSRDRGAGETQYF.

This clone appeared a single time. The chain's CDR3 is CASSHRTEVMETQYF. The CDR3 DNA sequence: TGTGCCAGCTCCCACCGGACTGAGGTAATGGAGACCCAGTACTTC. The chain is built from TRBV13 and TRBJ2-5, with D possibly being TRBD2 (5 bases). Germline CDR1 is PRHDT and CDR2 is FYEKMQ (reference sequence). Trimming took 8 bases from V and 5 from J, leaving 21 bases between them. The length of the CDR3 is 15 residues.

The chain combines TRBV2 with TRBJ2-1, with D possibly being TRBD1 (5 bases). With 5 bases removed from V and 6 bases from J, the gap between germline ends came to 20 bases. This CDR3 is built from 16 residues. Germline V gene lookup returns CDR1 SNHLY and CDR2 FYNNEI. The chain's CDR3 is CASSYLRAAVGNEQFF. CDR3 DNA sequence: TGTGCCAGCAGTTACCTCAGGGCGGCGGTGGGCAATGAGCAGTTCTTC.

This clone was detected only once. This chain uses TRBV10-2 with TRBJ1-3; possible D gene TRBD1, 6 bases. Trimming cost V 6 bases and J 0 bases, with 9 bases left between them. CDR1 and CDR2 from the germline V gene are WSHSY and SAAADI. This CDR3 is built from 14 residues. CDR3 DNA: TGCGCCAGCAGAGACAGGAGCTCTGGAAACACCATATATTTT. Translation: CASRDRSSGNTIYF.